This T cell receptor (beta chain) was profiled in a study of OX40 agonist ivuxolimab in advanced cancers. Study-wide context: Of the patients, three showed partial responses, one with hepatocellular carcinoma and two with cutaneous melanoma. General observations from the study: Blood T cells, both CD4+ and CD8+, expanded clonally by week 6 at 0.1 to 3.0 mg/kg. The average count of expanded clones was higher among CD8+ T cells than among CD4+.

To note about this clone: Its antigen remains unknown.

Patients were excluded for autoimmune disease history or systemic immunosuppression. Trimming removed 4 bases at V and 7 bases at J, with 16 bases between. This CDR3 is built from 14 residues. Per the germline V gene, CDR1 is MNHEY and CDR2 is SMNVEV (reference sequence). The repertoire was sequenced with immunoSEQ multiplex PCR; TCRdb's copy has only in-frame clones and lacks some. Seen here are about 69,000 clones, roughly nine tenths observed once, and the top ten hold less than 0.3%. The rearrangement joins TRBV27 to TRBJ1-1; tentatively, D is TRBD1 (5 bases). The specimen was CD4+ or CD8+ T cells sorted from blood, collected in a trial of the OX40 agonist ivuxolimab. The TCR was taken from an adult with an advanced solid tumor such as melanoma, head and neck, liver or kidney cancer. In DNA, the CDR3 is TGTGCCAGCAGTTACCCGGGGGACGAGTATGAAGCTTTCTTT. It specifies CASSYPGDEYEAFF.